Below are 27 T cell receptor beta chains sequenced from a single sample in a study of T cells in Graves' hyperthyroidism and ophthalmopathy. RNA transcripts gave rise to amplified TCR beta CDR3 regions. The TCR CDR3 was amplified in a first-round RT-PCR using the HTBI primer set. One entry per CDR3 protein, called by TCRdb with MiXCR from the multiplex PCR reads. The profile shows about 320,000 distinct CDR3 sequences, approximately 16% of them singletons. The sample was blood. Receptors originate from a man between 25 and 39 years old with Graves' hyperthyroidism.

The CDR3 DNA is TGTGCCAGCAGCTTTCCACTTGGGGGGGGACTAGTCACAGATACGCAGTATTTT. It codes for CASSFPLGGGLVTDTQYF. The V gene is TRBV5-4, the J gene TRBJ2-3; 8 bases align to TRBD2. The CDR3 contains 18 residues. J gave up 2 bases and V 2 bases, and 13 bases lay outside the gene matches. Germline-derived CDR1 and CDR2 are SGHNT and YYREEE (reference sequence).

In its sample, this clonotype was seen a few times. V is TRBV3-1 and J is TRBJ2-2; perhaps TRBD1 as D (6 bases). Germline V CDR1 and CDR2: LGHDT, YNNKEL (reference sequence). Trimming cost V 4 bases and J 6 bases, with 9 bases left between them. The CDR3 spans 13 residues. Here the CDR3 reads CASSLQGPGELFF. CDR3 DNA: TGTGCCAGCAGCCTACAGGGACCCGGGGAGCTGTTTTTT.

This clonotype has at least ten counts. This chain connects TRBV11-3 to TRBJ2-3; TRBD2 aligns across 9 bases. This CDR3 spans 15 amino acids. The V gene end was trimmed by 0 bases and the J gene end by 6 bases; junction bases not matched to a gene: 4. Germline values: CDR1 SGHNT, CDR2 YENEEA. In DNA form, the CDR3 reads TGTGCCAGCAGCTTAGATGGGACTAGCAAGGATACGCAGTATTTT. This translates into CASSLDGTSKDTQYF.

This clonotype was seen many times. The chain employs TRBV15 and TRBJ2-7, with D possibly called TRBD1 or TRBD2 (5 bases each). This CDR3 region has 12 residues. Trimming took 0 bases from V and 7 from J, leaving 7 bases between them. The germline gives CDR1 LNHNV, CDR2 YYDKDF (reference sequence). CDR3 protein: CATSRDWGEQYF. For the CDR3, the DNA is TGTGCCACCAGCAGAGATTGGGGGGAGCAGTACTTC.

The chain carries TRBV14 and TRBJ2-1; D remains ambiguous. The V gene's germline CDR1 is SGHDN and CDR2 FVKESK. Trimming removed 8 bases from V and 8 bases from J, with 22 bases in between. This CDR3 has 15 residues. The CDR3 region is CASAALGSRIYEQFF. CDR3 nucleotide sequence: TGTGCCAGCGCTGCCCTAGGTAGCCGGATTTATGAGCAGTTCTTC.

The count of this clonotype is one. This may stem from a read error, because a much larger clone lies one nucleotide away. The chain carries TRBV5-1 and TRBJ1-2; D remains unclear. Germline V lookup: CDR1 SGHRS, CDR2 YFSETQ. The CDR3 has 14 residues. The CDR3 nucleotides are TGCGCCAGCAGCTCGACTCCCGGGCACTATGGCTACCCCTTC. Translating it yields CASSSTPGHYGYPF.

There are a few counts of this clonotype. The chain carries TRBV24-1 and TRBJ2-3; 12 nucleotides align to TRBD2. This CDR3 is 17 amino acids long. Germline-derived CDR1 and CDR2 are KGHDR and SFDVKD. J gave up 4 bases and V 3 bases, and 7 bases lay outside the gene matches. CDR3 sequence: CATSDVRLAGEADTQYF. The CDR3 nucleotides are TGTGCCACCAGTGATGTCCGACTAGCGGGAGAGGCAGATACGCAGTATTTT.

The chain links TRBV13 to TRBJ1-4; TRBD1 is a possible D gene (6 bases). The CDR3 spans 20 residues. V dropped 5 bases and J dropped 0 bases, with 25 bases sitting between them. Germline-derived CDR1 and CDR2 are PRHDT and FYEKMQ (reference sequence). This CDR3 is CASSRGALGGTVSTNEKLFF. As DNA, the CDR3 is TGTGCCAGCAGCCGTGGCGCCCTAGGGGGTACCGTTTCAACTAATGAAAAACTGTTTTTT.

This clonotype occurred many times. V gene TRBV24-1 combines with J gene TRBJ2-1; D not certain. CDR3 length: 13 residues. Deletions cut 0 bases from V and 7 bases from J, with 6 bases between. The germline gives CDR1 KGHDR, CDR2 SFDVKD. The CDR3 DNA sequence: TGTGCCACCAGTGATTTGTTGTGGAATGAGCAGTTCTTC. The encoded protein is CATSDLLWNEQFF.

The chain links TRBV19 to TRBJ2-2; possible D gene TRBD2, 6 bases. The CDR3 extends over 18 amino acids. Germline assignment: CDR1 LNHDA and CDR2 SQIVND (reference sequence). V dropped 3 bases and J dropped 3 bases, with 20 bases sitting between them. CDR3 nucleotide sequence: TGTGCCAGTAGTATCGGAGGGATGGAGGGTACGGACACCGGGGAGCTGTTTTTT. The encoded protein is CASSIGGMEGTDTGELFF.

The CDR3, as DNA: TGTGCCAGCAGCCTGAAACCTAGCACAGATACGCAGTATTTT. As protein: CASSLKPSTDTQYF. The rearrangement links TRBV28 to TRBJ2-3; D unresolved. The CDR3 consists of 14 residues. Trimming took off 6 bases at V and 0 bases at J, with 10 bases between the two ends. Germline V gene sequence: CDR1 MDHEN, CDR2 SYDVKM.

This clonotype was detected many times. The rearrangement joins TRBV7-8 to TRBJ2-1; the match to TRBD1 covers 7 bases. The germline gives CDR1 SGHVS, CDR2 FQNEAQ. After removal of 5 bases from V and 3 bases from J, the junction contained 7 bases not matched to a gene. CDR3 size: 15 residues. CDR3 protein: CASSTRDSFYNEQFF. The CDR3 DNA reads as TGTGCCAGCAGCACCCGGGACAGCTTCTACAATGAGCAGTTCTTC. The full variable domain, with the rest looked up from reference TRBV7-8 and TRBJ2-1, is GAGVSQSPRYKVAKRGQDVALRCDPISGHVSLFWYQQALGQGPEFLTYFQNEAQLDKSGLPSDRFFAERPEGSVSTLKIQRTQQEDSAVYLCASSTRDSFYNEQFFGPGTRLTVL.

Ten or more counts support this clonotype. The chain combines TRBV24-1 with TRBJ2-7; perhaps TRBD1 as D (5 bases). The CDR3 spans 14 residues. With 3 bases removed from V and 4 bases from J, the gap between germline ends came to 12 bases. CDR1 and CDR2 (germline): KGHDR, SFDVKD. Written as DNA, the CDR3 is TGTGCCACCAGTGATGCCAGGACAAATTACGAGCAGTACTTC. Translating gives CATSDARTNYEQYF.

The sample holds one count of this clonotype. V usage is TRBV5-1 and J usage is TRBJ2-1, with 13 bases that match TRBD2. This CDR3 contains 15 residues. Per the germline V gene, CDR1 is SGHRS and CDR2 is YFSETQ. V lost 4 bases, J lost 7 bases, and 5 bases stayed unmatched. CDR3 DNA: TGCGCCAGCAGCCCAACTAGCGGGAGGGAGAATGAGCAGTTCTTC. This encodes CASSPTSGRENEQFF. The variable domain in full, with the rest retrieved from reference TRBV5-1 and TRBJ2-1, is KAGVTQTPRYLIKTRGQQVTLSCSPISGHRSVSWYQQTPGQGLQFLFEYFSETQRNKGNFPGRFSGRQFSNSRSEMNVSTLELGDSALYLCASSPTSGRENEQFFGPGTRLTVL.

This clonotype was counted ten times or more. This rearrangement joins TRBV3-1 to TRBJ1-3; D gene ambiguous. Trimming pared 1 base from V and 1 base from J, leaving 8 bases between. The CDR3 is 15 amino acids. Germline CDR1 is LGHDT and CDR2 is YNNKEL (reference sequence). In DNA form, the CDR3 reads TGTGCCAGCAGCCAAGGGAGCAGGTCTGGAAACACCATATATTTT. This gives the protein CASSQGSRSGNTIYF.

CDR3 nucleotide sequence: TGTGCCAGCAGCTTAGATCGCTGGGGTAGGGCCATTCAGTACTTC. It yields the protein CASSLDRWGRAIQYF. The rearrangement joins TRBV11-2 to TRBJ2-4, with D uncertain. This CDR3 comprises 15 residues. Germline V gene data show CDR1 as SGHAT and CDR2 as FQNNGV. The V gene lost 0 bases and the J gene lost 9 bases, with 15 bases spanning the gap.

This clonotype was found a few times. J is TRBJ2-5 and V is TRBV5-1; 8 nucleotides align to TRBD2. Germline V lookup: CDR1 SGHRS, CDR2 YFSETQ. CDR3 length: 14 amino acids. V gave up 6 bases and J gave up 4 bases; unmatched junction bases: 8. CDR3 amino acids: CASKTTGGGETQYF. In DNA, the CDR3 is TGCGCCAGCAAAACGACGGGGGGGGGAGAGACCCAGTACTTC.

This clonotype was counted a few times. This chain links TRBV3-1 with TRBJ2-1; 10 bases map to TRBD2. Per germline, CDR1 LGHDT and CDR2 YNNKEL (reference sequence). This CDR3 region has 14 residues. Unmatched junction bases numbered 6, after V lost 1 base and J lost 12 bases. CDR3 region: CASSQALAGEVQFF. The CDR3, as DNA: TGTGCCAGCAGCCAAGCGCTAGCGGGAGAGGTGCAGTTCTTC.

The CDR3 loop reads CASSLRSAGYEQYF. In DNA form, the CDR3 reads TGTGCCAGCAGCTTGAGGTCCGCGGGTTACGAGCAGTACTTC. This chain links TRBV9 with TRBJ2-7, with a tentative D call TRBD2 (5 bases). The CDR3 has 14 residues. The V gene's germline CDR1 is SGDLS and CDR2 YYNGEE. The V end was cut by 4 bases, the J end by 4 bases, with 15 bases between.

This clonotype was detected many times. The chain uses TRBV20-1 and TRBJ2-1; D is undetermined. Germline loops: CDR1 DFQATT, CDR2 SNEGSKA (reference sequence). The CDR3 is 16 amino acids. Trimming pared 1 base from V and 3 bases from J, leaving 16 bases between. CDR3 DNA: TGCAGTGCTAGAGTCCCCGACTCCAGGCTCTACAATGAGCAGTTCTTC. Translating gives CSARVPDSRLYNEQFF.

This clonotype has at least ten counts. The chain joins TRBV12-3 or TRBV12-4 to TRBJ2-1, with 10 bases fitting TRBD1. This CDR3 is 13 amino acids long. J was trimmed by 10 bases and V by 5 bases; bases with no gene match: 5. The CDR3 spells CASSRQGAGEQFF. In DNA, the CDR3 is TGTGCCAGCAGTAGACAGGGGGCGGGAGAGCAGTTCTTC.

To note about this clonotype: A much larger clone lies a single base off, so this may be a read error. The chain uses TRBV6-1 and TRBJ2-3; TRBD2 matches 10 bases. The CDR3 spans 15 residues. Losses at the gene ends were 6 bases for V and 8 bases for J; bases not matched to a gene: 11. Germline assignment: CDR1 MNHNS and CDR2 SASEGT. Here the CDR3 reads CASRDQREGLGTQYF. CDR3 DNA sequence: TGTGCCAGCAGAGACCAGCGGGAGGGCCTCGGTACGCAGTATTTT.

Comment on this clonotype: A much larger clone lies a single base off, so this may be a read error. The chain carries TRBV5-1 and TRBJ2-7; 8 positions match TRBD1. This CDR3 contains 15 residues. Germline V gene data show CDR1 as SGHRS and CDR2 as YFSETQ. CDR3 in DNA: TGCGCCAACAGCTTGGACCAGGGGGCTATCTACGAGCAGTACTTC. Its protein is CANSLDQGAIYEQYF.

This clonotype has more than one count but fewer than ten. V and J are TRBV5-1 and TRBJ2-5; 7 positions agree with TRBD2. V gave up 4 bases and J gave up 1 base; unmatched junction bases: 10. This CDR3 contains 16 residues. Germline V lookup: CDR1 SGHRS, CDR2 YFSETQ. The CDR3 nucleotides are TGCGCCAGCAGCCCCCGGTCAGCGGGGCCCCAAGAGACCCAGTACTTC. Translated: CASSPRSAGPQETQYF.

This clonotype came up many times. The rearrangement links TRBV28 to TRBJ1-6, with TRBD1 matching 8 bases. The ends lost 4 bases at V and 13 bases at J; junction bases unmatched: 18. This CDR3 has 17 residues. Germline V gene data show CDR1 as MDHEN and CDR2 as SYDVKM. The CDR3 sequence is CASSSPSLAGGQWPLHF. In nucleotides, the CDR3 is TGTGCCAGCAGTTCGCCCTCTCTTGCAGGGGGCCAGTGGCCCCTCCACTTT.

This clonotype was detected many times. The chain links TRBV28 to TRBJ2-3, with 9 bases matching TRBD2. V lost 3 bases and J lost 2; bases outside the gene matches: 15. The CDR3 has 19 residues. Looked up from germline, CDR1 is MDHEN and CDR2 is SYDVKM. The CDR3 DNA sequence: TGTGCCAGCAGTTTTAGTTTTGCGGGAGGGCCGTCCGCCACAGATACGCAGTATTTT. Protein product: CASSFSFAGGPSATDTQYF.

The sample holds one count of this clonotype. A much larger clone differs from this one at a single base, so this may be a read error. The genes are TRBV5-6 and TRBJ2-3, with D possibly matching TRBD1 (5 bases). Germline values: CDR1 SGHDT, CDR2 YYEEEE. CDR3 length: 15 residues. The CDR3 DNA reads TGTGCCGGCAGCTTGGACGTTTACCAAGGGGTTACGCAGTATTTT. The encoded protein is CAGSLDVYQGVTQYF.